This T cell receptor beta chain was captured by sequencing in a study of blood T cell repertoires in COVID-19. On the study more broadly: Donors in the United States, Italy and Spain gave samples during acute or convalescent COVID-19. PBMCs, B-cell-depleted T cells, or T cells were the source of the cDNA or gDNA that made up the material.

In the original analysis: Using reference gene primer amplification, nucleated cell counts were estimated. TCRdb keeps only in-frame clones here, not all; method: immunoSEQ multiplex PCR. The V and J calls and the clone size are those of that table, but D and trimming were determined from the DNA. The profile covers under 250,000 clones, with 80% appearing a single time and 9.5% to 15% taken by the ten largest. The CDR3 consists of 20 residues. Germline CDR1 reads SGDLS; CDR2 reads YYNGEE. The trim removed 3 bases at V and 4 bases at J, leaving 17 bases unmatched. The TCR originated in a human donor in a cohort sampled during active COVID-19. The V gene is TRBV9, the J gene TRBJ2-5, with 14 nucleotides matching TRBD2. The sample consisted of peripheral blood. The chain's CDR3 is CASSAERGPGLAGEGETQYF. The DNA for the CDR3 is TGTGCCAGCAGCGCTGAGAGGGGGCCGGGACTAGCGGGAGAAGGAGAGACCCAGTACTTC. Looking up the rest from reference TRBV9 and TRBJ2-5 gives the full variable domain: DSGVTQTPKHLITATGQRVTLRCSPRSGDLSVYWYQQSLDQGLQFLIQYYNGEERAKGNILERFSAQQFPDLHSELNLSSLELGDSALYFCASSAERGPGLAGEGETQYFGPGTRLLVL.